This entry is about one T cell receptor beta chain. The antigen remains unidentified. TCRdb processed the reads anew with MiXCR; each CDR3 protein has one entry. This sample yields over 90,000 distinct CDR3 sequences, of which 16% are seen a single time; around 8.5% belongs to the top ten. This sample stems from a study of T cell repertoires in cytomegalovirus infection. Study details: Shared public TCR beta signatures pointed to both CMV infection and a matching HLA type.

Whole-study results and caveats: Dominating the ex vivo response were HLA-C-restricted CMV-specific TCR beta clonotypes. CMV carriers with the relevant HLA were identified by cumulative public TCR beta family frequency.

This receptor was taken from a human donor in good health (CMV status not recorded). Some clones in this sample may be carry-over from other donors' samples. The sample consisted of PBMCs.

The CDR3 coding sequence is TGTGCCAGCAGCCCCTCCAGGAACACCGGGGAGCTGTTTTTT. It specifies CASSPSRNTGELFF. This rearrangement joins TRBV7-2 to TRBJ2-2; D is unresolved. Between the trimmed V and J ends, which lost 5 bases and 1 base, there was a span of 8 bases. Germline V gene lookup returns CDR1 SGHTA and CDR2 FQGNSA. This CDR3 region has 14 residues.